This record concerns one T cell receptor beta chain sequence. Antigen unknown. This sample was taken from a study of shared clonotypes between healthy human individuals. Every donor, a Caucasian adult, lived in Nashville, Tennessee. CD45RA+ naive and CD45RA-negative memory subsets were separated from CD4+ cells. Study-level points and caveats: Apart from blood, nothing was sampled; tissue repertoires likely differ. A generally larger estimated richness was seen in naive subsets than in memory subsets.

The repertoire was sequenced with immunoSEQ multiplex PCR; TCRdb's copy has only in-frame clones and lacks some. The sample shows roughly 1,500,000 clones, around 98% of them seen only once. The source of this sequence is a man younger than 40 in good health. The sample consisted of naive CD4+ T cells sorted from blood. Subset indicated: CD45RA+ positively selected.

CDR3 loop: CASSLGSPNQPQHF. The CDR3 DNA sequence: TGTGCCAGCAGCCTAGGGTCACCAAATCAGCCCCAGCATTTT. This chain links TRBV21-1 with TRBJ1-5. TRBV21-1 is termed a pseudogene. The CDR3 covers 14 residues.